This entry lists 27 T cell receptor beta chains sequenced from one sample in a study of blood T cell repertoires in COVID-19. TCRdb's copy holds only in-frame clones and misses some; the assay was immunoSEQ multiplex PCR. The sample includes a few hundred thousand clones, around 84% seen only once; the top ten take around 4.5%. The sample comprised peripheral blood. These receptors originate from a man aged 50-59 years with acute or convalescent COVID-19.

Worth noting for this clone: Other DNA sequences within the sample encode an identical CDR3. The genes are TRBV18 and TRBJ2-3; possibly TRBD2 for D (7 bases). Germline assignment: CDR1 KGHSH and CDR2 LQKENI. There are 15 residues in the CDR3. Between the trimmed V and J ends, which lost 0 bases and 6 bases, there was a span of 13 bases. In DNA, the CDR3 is TGTGCCAGCTCACCACCGACGGGGGGCCGGGATACGCAGTATTTT. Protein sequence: CASSPPTGGRDTQYF.

The CDR3 DNA follows: TGTGCCAGCAGTACCTCGACACTCCAGCCCCAGCATTTT. Translating gives CASSTSTLQPQHF. The rearrangement links TRBV6-5 to TRBJ1-5; D gene uncertain. The V and J ends lost 5 bases and 7 bases respectively, with 12 bases between them. CDR1 MNHEY and CDR2 SVGAGI come from the germline V gene. This CDR3 is built from 13 residues.

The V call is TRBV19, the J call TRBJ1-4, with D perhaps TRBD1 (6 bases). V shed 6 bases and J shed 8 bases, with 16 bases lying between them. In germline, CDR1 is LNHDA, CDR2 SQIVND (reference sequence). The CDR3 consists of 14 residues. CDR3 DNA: TGTGCCAGTAGGGCGACAGGATCAGGGGAAAAACTGTTTTTT. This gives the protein CASRATGSGEKLFF.

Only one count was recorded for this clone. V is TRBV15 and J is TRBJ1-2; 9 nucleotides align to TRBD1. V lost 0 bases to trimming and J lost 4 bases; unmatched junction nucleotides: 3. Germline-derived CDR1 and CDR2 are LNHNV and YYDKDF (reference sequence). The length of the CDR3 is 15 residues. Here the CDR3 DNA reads TGTGCCACCAGCAGAGAAGACAGGGGGTCCTATGGCTACACCTTC. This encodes CATSREDRGSYGYTF.

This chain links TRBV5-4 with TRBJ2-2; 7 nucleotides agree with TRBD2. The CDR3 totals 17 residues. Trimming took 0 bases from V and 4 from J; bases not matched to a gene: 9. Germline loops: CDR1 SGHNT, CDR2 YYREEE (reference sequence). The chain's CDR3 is CASSLAVGGGGTGELFF. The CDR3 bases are TGTGCCAGCAGCTTGGCAGTTGGTGGGGGGGGCACCGGGGAGCTGTTTTTT.

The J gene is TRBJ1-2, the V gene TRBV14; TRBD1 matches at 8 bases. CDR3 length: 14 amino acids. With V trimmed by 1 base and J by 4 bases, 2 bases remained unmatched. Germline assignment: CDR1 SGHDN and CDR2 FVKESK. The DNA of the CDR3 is TGTGCCAGCAGCCAAGGACAGGGGCCCTATGGCTACACCTTC. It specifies CASSQGQGPYGYTF.

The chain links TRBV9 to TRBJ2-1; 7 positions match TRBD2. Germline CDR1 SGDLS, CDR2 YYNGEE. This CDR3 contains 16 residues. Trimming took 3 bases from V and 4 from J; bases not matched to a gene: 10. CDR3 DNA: TGTGCCAGCAGCGATTTCGGCGGGGGATTTTACAATGAGCAGTTCTTC. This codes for CASSDFGGGFYNEQFF. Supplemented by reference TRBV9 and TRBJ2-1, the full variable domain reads DSGVTQTPKHLITATGQRVTLRCSPRSGDLSVYWYQQSLDQGLQFLIQYYNGEERAKGNILERFSAQQFPDLHSELNLSSLELGDSALYFCASSDFGGGFYNEQFFGPGTRLTVL.

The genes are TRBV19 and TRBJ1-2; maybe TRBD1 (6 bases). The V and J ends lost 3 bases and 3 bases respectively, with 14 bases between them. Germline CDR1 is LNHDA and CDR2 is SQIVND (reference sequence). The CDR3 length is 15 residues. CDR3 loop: CASSIGQGPYYGYTF. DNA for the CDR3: TGTGCCAGTAGTATTGGGCAGGGGCCCTACTATGGCTACACCTTC.

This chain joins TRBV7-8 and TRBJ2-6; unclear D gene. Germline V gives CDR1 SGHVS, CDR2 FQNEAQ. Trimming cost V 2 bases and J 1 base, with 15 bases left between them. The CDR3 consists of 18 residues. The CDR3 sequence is CASSLLPPTGSGANVLTF. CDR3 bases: TGTGCCAGCAGCTTACTGCCACCCACGGGTTCTGGGGCCAACGTCCTGACTTTC.

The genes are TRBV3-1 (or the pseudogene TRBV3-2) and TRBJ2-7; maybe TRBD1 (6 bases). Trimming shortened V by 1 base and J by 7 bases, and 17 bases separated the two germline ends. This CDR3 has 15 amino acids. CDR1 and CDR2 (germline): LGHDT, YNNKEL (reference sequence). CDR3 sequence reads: CASSQGGQERREQYF. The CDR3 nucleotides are TGTGCCAGCAGCCAAGGGGGGCAGGAACGACGAGAGCAGTACTTC.

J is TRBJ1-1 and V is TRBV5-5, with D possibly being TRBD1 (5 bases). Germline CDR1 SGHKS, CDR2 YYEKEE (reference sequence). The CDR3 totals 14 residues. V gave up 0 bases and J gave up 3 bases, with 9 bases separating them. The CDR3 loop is CASSLAGGDTEAFF. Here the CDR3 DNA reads TGTGCCAGCAGCTTGGCGGGAGGGGACACTGAAGCTTTCTTT. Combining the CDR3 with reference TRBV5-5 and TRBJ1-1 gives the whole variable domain DAGVTQSPTHLIKTRGQQVTLRCSPISGHKSVSWYQQVLGQGPQFIFQYYEKEERGRGNFPDRFSARQFPNYSSELNVNALLLGDSALYLCASSLAGGDTEAFFGQGTRLTVV.

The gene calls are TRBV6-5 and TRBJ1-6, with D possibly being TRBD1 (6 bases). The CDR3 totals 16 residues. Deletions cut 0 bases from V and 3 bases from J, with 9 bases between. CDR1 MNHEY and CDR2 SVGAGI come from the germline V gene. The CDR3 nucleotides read TGTGCCAGCAGTTACTCTCGGACAGTCTATAATTCACCCCTCCACTTT. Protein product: CASSYSRTVYNSPLHF.

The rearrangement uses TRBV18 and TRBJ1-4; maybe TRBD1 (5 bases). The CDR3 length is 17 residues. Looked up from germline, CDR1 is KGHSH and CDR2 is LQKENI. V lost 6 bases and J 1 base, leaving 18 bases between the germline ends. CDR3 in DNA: TGTGCCAGCTCGGACGAAGTGGGGCGGGGAACTAATGAAAAACTGTTTTTT. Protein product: CASSDEVGRGTNEKLFF.

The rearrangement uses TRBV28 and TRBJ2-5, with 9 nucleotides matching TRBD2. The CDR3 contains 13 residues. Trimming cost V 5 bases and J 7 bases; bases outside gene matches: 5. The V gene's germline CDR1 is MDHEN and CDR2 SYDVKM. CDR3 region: CASSPRGGRTQYF. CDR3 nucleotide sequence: TGTGCCAGCAGTCCGCGGGGGGGCCGGACCCAGTACTTC.

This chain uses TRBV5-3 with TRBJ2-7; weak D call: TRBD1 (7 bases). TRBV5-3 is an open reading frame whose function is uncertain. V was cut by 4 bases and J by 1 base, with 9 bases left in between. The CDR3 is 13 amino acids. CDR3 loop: CARSPGGSYEQYF. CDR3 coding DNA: TGTGCCAGAAGCCCAGGGGGGTCCTACGAGCAGTACTTC.

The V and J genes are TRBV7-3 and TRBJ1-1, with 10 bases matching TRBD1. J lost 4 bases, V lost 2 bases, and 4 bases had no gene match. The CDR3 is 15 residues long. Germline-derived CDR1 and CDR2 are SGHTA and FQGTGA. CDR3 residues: CASSLVGQGLTEAFF. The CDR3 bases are TGTGCCAGCAGCTTAGTGGGACAGGGGCTCACTGAAGCTTTCTTT.

The CDR3 coding sequence is TGCGCCAGCAGCTTGGGGCTGGGGGCCAACTCCTATAATTCACCCCTCCACTTT. Protein sequence: CASSLGLGANSYNSPLHF. This chain connects TRBV5-1 to TRBJ1-6, with D perhaps matching TRBD1 (6 bases). Trimming pared 0 bases from V and 0 bases from J, leaving 13 bases between. Per the germline V gene, CDR1 is SGHRS and CDR2 is YFSETQ. The CDR3 extends over 18 amino acids.

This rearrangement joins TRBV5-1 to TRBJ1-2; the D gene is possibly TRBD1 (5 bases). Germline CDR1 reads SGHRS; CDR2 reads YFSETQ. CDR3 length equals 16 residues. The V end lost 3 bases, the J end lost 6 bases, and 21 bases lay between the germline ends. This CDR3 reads CASSSGNGVTLDGYTF. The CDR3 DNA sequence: TGCGCCAGCAGCTCAGGGAACGGTGTGACTTTAGATGGCTACACCTTC.

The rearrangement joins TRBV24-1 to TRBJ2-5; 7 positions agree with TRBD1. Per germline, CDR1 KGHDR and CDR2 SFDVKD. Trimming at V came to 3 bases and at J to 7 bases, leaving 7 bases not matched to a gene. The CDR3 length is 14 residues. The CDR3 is CATSDQGEPGTQYF. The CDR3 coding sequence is TGTGCCACCAGTGATCAGGGGGAGCCGGGGACCCAGTACTTC.

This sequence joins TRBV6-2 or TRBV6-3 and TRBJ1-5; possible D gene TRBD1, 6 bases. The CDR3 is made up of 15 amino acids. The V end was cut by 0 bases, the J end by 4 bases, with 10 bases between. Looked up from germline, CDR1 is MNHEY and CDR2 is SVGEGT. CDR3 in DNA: TGTGCCAGCAGTTACTCTTGGACAGATAATCAGCCCCAGCATTTT. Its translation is CASSYSWTDNQPQHF.

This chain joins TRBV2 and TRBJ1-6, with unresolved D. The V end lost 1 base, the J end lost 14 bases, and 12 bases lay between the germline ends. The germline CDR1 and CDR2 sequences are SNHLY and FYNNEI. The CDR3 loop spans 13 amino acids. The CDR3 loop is CASSEVSGLALHF. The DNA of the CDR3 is TGTGCCAGCAGTGAAGTGTCTGGCCTTGCCCTCCACTTT.

CDR3 sequence: CSASRTGVMNTEAFF. CDR3 coding DNA: TGCAGTGCTAGTCGGACAGGGGTCATGAACACTGAAGCTTTCTTT. The chain recombines TRBV20-1 with TRBJ1-1; 9 bases are shared with TRBD1. Germline V lookup: CDR1 DFQATT, CDR2 SNEGSKA (reference sequence). V lost 3 bases to trimming and J lost 0 bases; unmatched junction nucleotides: 5. The CDR3 spans 15 residues.

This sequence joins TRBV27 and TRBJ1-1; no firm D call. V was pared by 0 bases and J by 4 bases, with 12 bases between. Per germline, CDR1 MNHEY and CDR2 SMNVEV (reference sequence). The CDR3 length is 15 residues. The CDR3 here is CASSLSMRQTTEAFF. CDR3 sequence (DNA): TGTGCCAGCAGTTTATCGATGCGACAAACCACTGAAGCTTTCTTT.

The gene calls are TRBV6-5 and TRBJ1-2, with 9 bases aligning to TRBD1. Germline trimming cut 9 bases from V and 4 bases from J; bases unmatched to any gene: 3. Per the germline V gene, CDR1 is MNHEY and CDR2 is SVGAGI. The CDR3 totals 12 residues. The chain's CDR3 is CASDRGTYGYTF. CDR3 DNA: TGTGCCAGTGACAGGGGGACCTATGGCTACACCTTC.

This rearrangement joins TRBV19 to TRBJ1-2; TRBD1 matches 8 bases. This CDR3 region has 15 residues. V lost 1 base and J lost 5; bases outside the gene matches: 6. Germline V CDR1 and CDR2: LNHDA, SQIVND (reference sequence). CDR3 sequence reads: CASSIGRDRSYGYTF. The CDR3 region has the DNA TGTGCCAGTAGTATAGGCCGGGACAGGTCATATGGCTACACCTTC. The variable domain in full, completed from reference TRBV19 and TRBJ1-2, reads DGGITQSPKYLFRKEGQNVTLSCEQNLNHDAMYWYRQDPGQGLRLIYYSQIVNDFQKGDIAEGYSVSREKKESFPLTVTSAQKNPTAFYLCASSIGRDRSYGYTFGSGTRLTVV.

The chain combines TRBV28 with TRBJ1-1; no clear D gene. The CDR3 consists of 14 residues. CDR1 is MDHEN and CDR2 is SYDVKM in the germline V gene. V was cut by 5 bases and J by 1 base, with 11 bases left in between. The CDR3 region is CASSTLLKNTEAFF. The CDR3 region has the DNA TGTGCCAGCAGTACCCTACTGAAGAACACTGAAGCTTTCTTT.

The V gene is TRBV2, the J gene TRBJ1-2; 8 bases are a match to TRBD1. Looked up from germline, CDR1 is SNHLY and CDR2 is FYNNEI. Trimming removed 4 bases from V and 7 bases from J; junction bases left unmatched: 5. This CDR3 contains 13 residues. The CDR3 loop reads CASSADREAGYTF. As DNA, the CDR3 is TGTGCCAGCAGTGCGGACAGGGAAGCTGGCTACACCTTC.